A single sample gave rise to the 24 T cell receptor beta chains below, sequenced in a study of CD8+CD57+ T cells in acquired aplastic anemia. Genomic DNA served as template for TCR beta VDJ and CDR3 profiling. TCRdb fed the reads into MiXCR, producing one record per CDR3 protein. The sample consists of 150,000 to 200,000 distinct CDR3 sequences, 50% to 75% of them appearing once. The sequencing sample was made of sorted CD4+, CD8+, or CD8+CD57+ T cells (not recorded which) from PBMCs. The receptors shown here come from a human donor with severe aplastic anemia or a healthy control (not recorded which).

V and J are TRBV12-3 or TRBV12-4 and TRBJ2-7, with a possible D match to TRBD2 (7 bases). Deletions cut 5 bases from V and 0 bases from J, with 17 bases between. This CDR3 has 16 residues. DNA for the CDR3: TGTGCCAGCAGTGGCTTTAGGGGGGGTACCTCCTACGAGCAGTACTTC. This translates into CASSGFRGGTSYEQYF.

This chain joins TRBV6-6 and TRBJ2-5; D not certain. CDR3 length: 14 amino acids. Per the germline V gene, CDR1 is MNHNY and CDR2 is SVGAGI (reference sequence). Trimming removed 7 bases from V and 2 bases from J, with 14 bases in between. DNA for the CDR3: TGTGCCAGCATCCCCGGGTCTCTTCAAGAGACCCAGTACTTC. Protein: CASIPGSLQETQYF.

The chain links TRBV28 to TRBJ2-1, with D maybe TRBD1 (5 bases). This CDR3 is built from 13 residues. Trimming took off 8 bases at V and 6 bases at J, with 14 bases between the two ends. Germline V gene sequence: CDR1 MDHEN, CDR2 SYDVKM. Written as DNA, the CDR3 is TGTGCCAGCGGGGCTGGTGAAGGCAATGAGCAGTTCTTC. Protein: CASGAGEGNEQFF.

The V gene is TRBV5-6, the J gene TRBJ2-1; D remains unclear. Trimming pared 1 base from V and 7 bases from J, leaving 18 bases between. Germline CDR1 and CDR2: SGHDT and YYEEEE. This CDR3 has 16 residues. The DNA of the CDR3 is TGTGCCAGCAGCTTGTCAGGCCAAAGGGTGTATAATGAGCAGTTCTTC. It codes for CASSLSGQRVYNEQFF. Supplemented by reference TRBV5-6 and TRBJ2-1, the full variable domain reads DAGVTQSPTHLIKTRGQQVTLRCSPKSGHDTVSWYQQALGQGPQFIFQYYEEEERQRGNFPDRFSGHQFPNYSSELNVNALLLGDSALYLCASSLSGQRVYNEQFFGPGTRLTVL.

The rearrangement joins TRBV20-1 to TRBJ2-7; 8 nucleotides match TRBD2. Germline V gene sequence: CDR1 DFQATT, CDR2 SNEGSKA (reference sequence). After removal of 6 bases from V and 1 base from J, the junction contained 11 bases not matched to a gene. This CDR3 comprises 15 residues. This CDR3 is CSAAGLDGISYEQYF. CDR3 DNA: TGCAGTGCCGCGGGACTAGATGGAATATCCTACGAGCAGTACTTC.

There are many counts of this clonotype. The chain carries TRBV30 and TRBJ1-6; D uncertain. Per germline, CDR1 GTSNPN and CDR2 SVGIG (reference sequence). CDR3 size: 11 residues. V was trimmed by 0 bases and J by 9 bases, leaving 3 bases between them. CDR3 region: CAWSVGSPLHF. In DNA form, the CDR3 reads TGTGCCTGGAGTGTAGGTTCACCCCTCCACTTT.

The chain employs TRBV4-3 and TRBJ1-6; perhaps TRBD1 as D (6 bases). Germline lookup yields CDR1 LGHNA and CDR2 YSLEER. V gave up 0 bases and J gave up 6 bases, with 12 bases separating them. The CDR3 runs to 16 residues. DNA for the CDR3: TGCGCCAGCAGCCAAGAGGCGGGGGCGAGTAATTCACCCCTCCACTTT. Its protein product is CASSQEAGASNSPLHF.

For this clonotype: The conserved closing phenylalanine or tryptophan is absent in this CDR3, likely reflecting a read error. The rearrangement links TRBV10-2 to TRBJ2-5; D may be TRBD1 (5 bases). CDR3 length: 13 amino acids. The germline gives CDR1 WSHSY, CDR2 SAAADI. The V end lost 8 bases, the J end lost 3 bases, and 13 bases lay between the germline ends. The CDR3 here is CASGAAREETQYS. CDR3 DNA sequence: TGCGCCAGCGGGGCTGCCAGGGAAGAGACCCAGTACTCC.

The genes are TRBV29-1 and TRBJ2-2; perhaps TRBD2 as D (5 bases). Looked up from germline, CDR1 is SQVTM and CDR2 is ANQGSEA. The V end was cut by 3 bases, the J end by 1 base, with 6 bases between. The CDR3 has 13 amino acids. The chain's CDR3 is CSVDEGNTGELFF. The CDR3 DNA is TGCAGCGTTGATGAGGGGAACACCGGGGAGCTGTTTTTT.

This clonotype was observed a few times. A read error may account for a junction end that differs from germline. The chain has TRBV19 and TRBJ2-7; 7 bases line up with TRBD2. This CDR3 contains 14 residues. Germline CDR1 is LNHDA and CDR2 is SQIVND (reference sequence). This CDR3 is CASSVLAESYEQYF. For the CDR3, the DNA is TGTGCCAGTAGTGTGCTAGCGGAATCCTACGAGCAGTACTTT. Based on the CDR3 plus reference TRBV19 and TRBJ2-7, the full variable domain is DGGITQSPKYLFRKEGQNVTLSCEQNLNHDAMYWYRQDPGQGLRLIYYSQIVNDFQKGDIAEGYSVSREKKESFPLTVTSAQKNPTAFYLCASSVLAESYEQYFGPGTRLTVT.

The rearrangement uses TRBV9 and TRBJ2-7; D might be TRBD1 or TRBD2, each matching 5 bases. V lost 4 bases and J 7 bases, leaving 18 bases between the germline ends. Germline CDR1 SGDLS, CDR2 YYNGEE. There are 14 residues in the CDR3. The CDR3 loop is CASSHGPGTREQYF. CDR3 nucleotide sequence: TGTGCCAGCAGCCACGGGCCCGGGACGCGTGAGCAGTACTTC.

This clonotype was recorded a few times. V and J are TRBV12-3 or TRBV12-4 and TRBJ1-5, with a possible D match to TRBD1 (5 bases). The V gene lost 2 bases and the J gene lost 4 bases, with 9 bases spanning the gap. The CDR3 extends over 14 amino acids. CDR3 sequence reads: CASSLNEGNQPQHF. The CDR3 region has the DNA TGTGCCAGCAGTTTAAACGAGGGGAATCAGCCCCAGCATTTT.

V gene TRBV29-1 combines with J gene TRBJ2-5; either TRBD1 or TRBD2 may supply D (5 bases each). CDR1 is SQVTM and CDR2 is ANQGSEA in the germline V gene. Trimming pared 5 bases from V and 8 bases from J, leaving 21 bases between. The CDR3 is made up of 14 amino acids. Written as DNA, the CDR3 is TGCAGCGTTCCGGGGCTATTTGGCCCCCCTACCCAGTACTTC. The encoded protein is CSVPGLFGPPTQYF.

Worth noting for this clonotype: The junction does not match germline at one end; this may be a read error. The chain links TRBV10-3 to TRBJ2-7; a weak D match, TRBD1 (6 bases). Germline assignment: CDR1 ENHRY and CDR2 SYGVKD. This CDR3 has 14 amino acids. The CDR3 region is CASSEQGSGYEQYF. DNA for the CDR3: TGTGCCAGCAGTGAACAGGGATCTGGCTACGAGCAGTACTTC.

CDR3 DNA: TGTGCCAGCAGTCCGAGGATTCAGGGACAGCCCACTGAAGCTTTCTTT. Protein: CASSPRIQGQPTEAFF. The chain links TRBV12-3 or TRBV12-4 to TRBJ1-1; 7 nucleotides align to TRBD1. CDR3 length equals 16 residues. V lost 5 bases to trimming and J lost 4 bases; unmatched junction nucleotides: 13.

Only one count was recorded for this clonotype. The chain uses TRBV5-6 and TRBJ1-6; the D is unclear. The CDR3 length is 14 residues. Trimming pared 0 bases from V and 4 bases from J, leaving 5 bases between. Germline V CDR1 and CDR2: SGHDT, YYEEEE. The CDR3 spells CASSLVRYNSPLHF. CDR3 nucleotide sequence: TGTGCCAGCAGCTTGGTGAGGTATAATTCACCCCTCCACTTT. The variable domain in full, with the rest retrieved from reference TRBV5-6 and TRBJ1-6, is DAGVTQSPTHLIKTRGQQVTLRCSPKSGHDTVSWYQQALGQGPQFIFQYYEEEERQRGNFPDRFSGHQFPNYSSELNVNALLLGDSALYLCASSLVRYNSPLHFGNGTRLTVT.

The rearrangement joins TRBV7-3 to TRBJ2-3; D perhaps matches TRBD1 (5 bases). The germline V gene has CDR1 SGHTA and CDR2 FQGTGA. The CDR3 is 16 amino acids. Trimming shortened V by 2 bases and J by 2 bases, and 14 bases separated the two germline ends. CDR3 bases: TGTGCCAGCAGCTTAGCCAGGGTTCGCTTCACAGATACGCAGTATTTT. It codes for CASSLARVRFTDTQYF.

This clonotype came up a few times. The chain employs TRBV3-1 and TRBJ1-4; TRBD1 might be the D (5 bases). Germline values: CDR1 LGHDT, CDR2 YNNKEL (reference sequence). V lost 4 bases and J lost 8, with 17 bases in between. The CDR3 sequence is 15 residues long. CDR3 DNA sequence: TGTGCCAGCAGCCTCACGACAGCGACCTGGGAAAAACTGTTTTTT. Protein sequence: CASSLTTATWEKLFF.

This clonotype was counted only a few times. The chain has TRBV7-3 and TRBJ1-2; 8 bases align to TRBD1. Germline V gives CDR1 SGHTA, CDR2 FQGTGA. The CDR3 runs 13 residues. V shed 5 bases, J shed 4 bases, and the junction held 3 bases outside the gene matches. CDR3 residues: CASSDRGGYGYTF. The CDR3 DNA sequence: TGTGCCAGCAGCGACAGGGGCGGCTATGGCTACACCTTC.

The CDR3 loop reads CSARDPQAGVGNEQFF. In DNA, the CDR3 is TGCAGTGCTAGAGATCCTCAAGCGGGAGTAGGTAATGAGCAGTTCTTC. This chain links TRBV20-1 with TRBJ2-1, with 8 bases matching TRBD2. The CDR3 is 16 amino acids. CDR1 DFQATT and CDR2 SNEGSKA come from the germline V gene (reference sequence). V dropped 0 bases and J dropped 7; count of bases not matched to a gene: 11.

This clonotype was seen ten or more times. The DNA of the CDR3 is TGTGCCAGCAGTTACGAAGGAGTATACTACGAGCAGTACTTC. It translates to CASSYEGVYYEQYF. The chain joins TRBV6-5 to TRBJ2-7; D is ambiguous. V lost 2 bases, J lost 3 bases, and 11 bases lay in between. This CDR3 is 14 amino acids long. Germline CDR1 reads MNHEY; CDR2 reads SVGAGI.

This clonotype was found a few times. The gene calls are TRBV20-1 and TRBJ2-5; D is possibly TRBD2 (6 bases). Germline lookup yields CDR1 DFQATT and CDR2 SNEGSKA (reference sequence). This CDR3 comprises 13 residues. V lost 1 base and J lost 4, with 10 bases in between. CDR3 nucleotide sequence: TGCAGTGCTAGAGGGAGGGTTGGAGAGACCCAGTACTTC. Its translation: CSARGRVGETQYF.

J is TRBJ2-4 and V is TRBV2; D may be TRBD2 (5 bases). CDR1 is SNHLY and CDR2 is FYNNEI in the germline V gene. The CDR3 consists of 13 residues. V lost 3 bases, J lost 8 bases, and 11 bases lay in between. DNA of the CDR3: TGTGCCAGCAGTGACCGGGGAGTGGACATTCAGTACTTC. Translated: CASSDRGVDIQYF.

The chain links TRBV7-9 to TRBJ2-5; D assignment may be TRBD1 or TRBD2 (5 bases each). Trimming left V 5 bases short and J 2 bases short, with 15 bases between. This CDR3 comprises 15 residues. Germline CDR1 is SEHNR and CDR2 is FQNEAQ (reference sequence). DNA of the CDR3: TGTGCCAGCAGCCGCCGGGACGGATTACAAGAGACCCAGTACTTC. This translates into CASSRRDGLQETQYF.